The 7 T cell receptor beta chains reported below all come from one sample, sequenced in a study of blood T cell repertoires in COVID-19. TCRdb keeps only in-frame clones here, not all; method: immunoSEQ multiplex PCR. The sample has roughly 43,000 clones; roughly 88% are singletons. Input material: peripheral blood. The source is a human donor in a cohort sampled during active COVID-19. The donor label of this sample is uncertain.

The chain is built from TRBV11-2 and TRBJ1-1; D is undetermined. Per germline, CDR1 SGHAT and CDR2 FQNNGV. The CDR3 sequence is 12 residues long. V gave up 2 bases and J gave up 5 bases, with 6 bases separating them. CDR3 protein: CASSLSLTEAFF. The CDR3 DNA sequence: TGTGCCAGCAGCTTAAGCCTAACTGAAGCTTTCTTT.

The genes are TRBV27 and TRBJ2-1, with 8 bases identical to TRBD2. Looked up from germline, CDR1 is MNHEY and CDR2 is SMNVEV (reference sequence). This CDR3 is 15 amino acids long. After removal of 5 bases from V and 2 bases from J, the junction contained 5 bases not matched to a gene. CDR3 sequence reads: CASSPQRGPYNEQFF. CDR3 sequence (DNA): TGTGCCAGCAGTCCCCAGCGGGGGCCCTACAATGAGCAGTTCTTC.

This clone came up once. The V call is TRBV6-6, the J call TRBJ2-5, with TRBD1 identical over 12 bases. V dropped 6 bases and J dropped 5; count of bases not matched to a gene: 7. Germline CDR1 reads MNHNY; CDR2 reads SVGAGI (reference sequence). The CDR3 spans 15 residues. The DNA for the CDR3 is TGTGCCAGCAGCCTAGGGACAGGGGGCGGGGAGACCCAGTACTTC. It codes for CASSLGTGGGETQYF.

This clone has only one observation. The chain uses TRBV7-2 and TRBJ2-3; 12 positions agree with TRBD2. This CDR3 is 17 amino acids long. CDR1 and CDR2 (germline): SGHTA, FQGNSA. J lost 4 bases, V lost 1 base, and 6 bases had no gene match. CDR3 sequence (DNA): TGTGCCAGCAGCTTAGGAGCTAGCGGGGGGGCCGCAGATACGCAGTATTTT. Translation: CASSLGASGGAADTQYF.

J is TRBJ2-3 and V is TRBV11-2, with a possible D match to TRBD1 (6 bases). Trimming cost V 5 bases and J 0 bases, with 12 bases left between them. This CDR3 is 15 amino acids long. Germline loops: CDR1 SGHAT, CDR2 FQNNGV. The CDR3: CASSPTGKSTDTQYF. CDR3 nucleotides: TGTGCCAGCAGCCCAACAGGGAAGAGCACAGATACGCAGTATTTT. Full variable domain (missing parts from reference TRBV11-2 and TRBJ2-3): EAGVAQSPRYKIIEKRQSVAFWCNPISGHATLYWYQQILGQGPKLLIQFQNNGVVDDSQLPKDRFSAERLKGVDSTLKIQPAKLEDSAVYLCASSPTGKSTDTQYFGPGTRLTVL.

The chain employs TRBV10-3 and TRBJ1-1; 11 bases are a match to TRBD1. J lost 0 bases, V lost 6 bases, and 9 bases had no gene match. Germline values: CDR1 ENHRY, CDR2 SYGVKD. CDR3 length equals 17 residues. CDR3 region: CAISRDRGFFLNTEAFF. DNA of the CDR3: TGTGCCATCAGCAGGGACAGGGGGTTTTTCCTGAACACTGAAGCTTTCTTT.

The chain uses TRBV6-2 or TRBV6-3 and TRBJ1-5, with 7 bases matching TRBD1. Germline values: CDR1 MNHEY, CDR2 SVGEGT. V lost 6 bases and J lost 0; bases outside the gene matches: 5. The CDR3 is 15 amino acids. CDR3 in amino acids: CASSRQGHSNQPQHF. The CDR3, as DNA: TGTGCCAGCAGCCGACAGGGACATAGCAATCAGCCCCAGCATTTT.